These T cell receptor beta chains were read from a single sample in a study of CD8+ T cells in alopecia areata. Sequencing used immunoSEQ multiplex PCR; TCRdb keeps in-frame clones, though not all of them. The sample includes approximately 43,000 clones, around three fifths of them seen just once. The material was CD8+ T cells sorted from blood, obtained at week 4, from a patient treated with tofacitinib. All receptors come from a human donor with alopecia areata. Both conserved end residues are part of each CDR3. The order of the fields is CDR3 DNA, CDR3 protein, V gene, J gene, D gene, clone size. A D gene is named only where the DNA matches it firmly. Rows give clone size only sometimes, using once, few, many, or a class for an expanded clone.

TGTGCCACAACACAGGGCTACGAGCAGTACTTC	CATTQGYEQYF	TRBV19	TRBJ2-7	NA	NA
TGTGCCAGCACGGTAGCCGGGGAGCTGTTTTTT	CASTVAGELFF	TRBV7-9	TRBJ2-2	NA	few
TGTGCCTGGAGTGCCGGGACAGGCTTAAATCAGCCCCAGCATTTT	CAWSAGTGLNQPQHF	TRBV30	TRBJ1-5	TRBD1	few
TGTGCCAGCAGCCCAACTGCTCGGAGCCCTCGTTATGGAGCTTTCTTT	CASSPTARSPRYGAFF	TRBV11-2	TRBJ1-1	NA	NA
TGTGCCAGCAGCCAACGAGACAGGGACGAATATGGCTACACCTTC	CASSQRDRDEYGYTF	TRBV14	TRBJ1-2	TRBD1	NA
TGCAGCGTTGAAGAATCCTACGAGCAGTACTTC	CSVEESYEQYF	TRBV29-1	TRBJ2-7	NA	few
TGTGCCTGGACAACAGGGAGCAACGAGCAGTACTTC	CAWTTGSNEQYF	TRBV30	TRBJ2-7	NA	NA
TGTGCCTGGAGTGTACGGCGCGGGGTTACCTACGAGCAGTACTTC	CAWSVRRGVTYEQYF	TRBV30	TRBJ2-7	NA	NA
TGTGCCAGCAGTGAGTTGGCTAGCGGGGGAGACAATGAGCAGTTCTTC	CASSELASGGDNEQFF	TRBV6-4	TRBJ2-1	TRBD2	NA
TGTGCCAGCACCGGGACAGGGAACGAGCAGTACTTC	CASTGTGNEQYF	TRBV27	TRBJ2-7	TRBD1	NA
TGCGCCAGCAGCCAAGATGTGGAGGGGAATGAAAAACTGTTTTTT	CASSQDVEGNEKLFF	TRBV4-3	TRBJ1-4	NA	NA